The text below deals with one T cell receptor (beta chain). Its antigen is not identified. With UMI labels, 5' RACE was used to prepare the TRB cDNA libraries. TCRdb reprocessed the 5' RACE reads; each CDR3 protein has one entry and no DNA is given. The ten most abundant clones cover 0.85% to 1.4% of a sample with 95,000 to 100,000 distinct CDR3 sequences. Triplicate sorting captured around 300,000 cells each from every CD8+ T cell subset. This CDR3 has 11 residues. This specimen comes from a study of CXCR3-negative and CXCR3-positive naive CD8 T cells. General study points: Unlike memory cells, which differed, naive CXCR3-negative and CXCR3-positive cells had similar TRBV-TRBJ usage. Higher TRB CDR3 hydrophobicity marked CXCR3-positive naive cells relative to CXCR3-negative naive cells.

Sequencing used naive CXCR3+ CD8+ T cells from blood. Subset described: CD45RO-CCR7+CD27+CD95- naive CD8+ T cells expressing CXCR3 (TNR3+). The chain employs TRBV12-3 or TRBV12-4 and TRBJ1-1. The TCR originated in a human donor in good health. Some clones in this sample may be carry-over from other donors' samples. This CDR3 reads CASSLINEAFF.